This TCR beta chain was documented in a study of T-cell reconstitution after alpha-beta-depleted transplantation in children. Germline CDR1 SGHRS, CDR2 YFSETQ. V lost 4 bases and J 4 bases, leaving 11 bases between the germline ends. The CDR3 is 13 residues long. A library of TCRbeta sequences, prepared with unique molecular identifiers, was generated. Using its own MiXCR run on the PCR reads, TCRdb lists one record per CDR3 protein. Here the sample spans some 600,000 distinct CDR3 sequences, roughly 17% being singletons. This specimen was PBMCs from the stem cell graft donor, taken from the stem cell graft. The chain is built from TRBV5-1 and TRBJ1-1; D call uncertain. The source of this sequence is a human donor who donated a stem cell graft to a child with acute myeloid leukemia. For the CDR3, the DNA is TGCGCCAGCAGCCGTGTAGTCTCCACTGAAGCTTTCTTT. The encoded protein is CASSRVVSTEAFF.